This T cell receptor (beta chain) was observed in a study of cytomegalovirus exposure and HLA in healthy donors (dated by TCRdb to about 2017). In terms of the full investigation: A later analysis indicated that the 130 or so validation repertoires were generated on the platform also employed for the roughly 730 repertoires of the first cohort. A separate validation cohort of over 95 different subjects was used in addition to the 666-subject first cohort. The study was designed to test whether signatures of past pathogen exposure could be identified by cataloging public T cell receptors. To predict cytomegalovirus infection status, the study brought together high-throughput TCR immunosequencing, statistical association of individual TCRs with disease status, and machine learning.

Separate from the roughly 660-subject first cohort, the validation cohort of 120 subjects was the group to which the donors belonged. Including cysteine and phenylalanine, the CDR3 has 15 amino acids. Only the CDR3 portion is preserved as DNA: 45 bases, with reading frame beginning at the first base. Trimming takes 1 base off V and 5 bases off J; junction bases not matched to a gene: 7. Reading the germline V gene (reference sequence) gives CDR1 GTSNPN and CDR2 SVGIG. Library creation used the immunoSEQ multiplex PCR assay. Per the original workflow: A statistical classification framework was built to diagnose cytomegalovirus status from the catalog of TCR beta chain sequences. TCRdb provides this immuneACCESS table in a form limited to in-frame rearrangements. Some clones are lacking; in checked studies, under half of them reflect an unresolved V gene, and why the rest are absent is not known. V and J calls plus clone size are reproduced from that table; the DNA served to infer D and trimming. The sample table records 60,000 to 70,000 clones; around nine tenths of these occur just once. Jointly, the top ten make up around 1.8% of the sample.

The paper's findings and limits, for the study overall: All 120 or so repertoires were used to score co-occurrence in the validation cohort in a later analysis, because that analysis had no HLA typing for the cohort. In vitro tests confirmed that a few of the cytomegalovirus-associated TCR beta chains recognize cytomegalovirus antigens. The study gave a list of under 200 TCR beta chains associated with cytomegalovirus. In both the original and validation cohorts, the classifier was reported to diagnose cytomegalovirus status with high specificity and sensitivity. While some public TCRs were present in many individuals, most TCR sequences turned up only very rarely across donors. A later analysis found that TCRs clustered in the first cohort also tended to co-occur in the 120 or so validation repertoires, with approximately 93% of cluster scores above 0. The authors suggested that the approach could potentially be generalized to other disease states and immunological phenotypes.

For this clone: The clone's antigen remains unknown. Base qualities are not at hand, and no much larger clone is one base apart.

The V and J segments used are TRBV30 and TRBJ2-3; 9 central nucleotides agree with TRBD2. This receptor was identified in a woman under 30 in good health and CMV-seronegative. The source material was PBMCs. In nucleotide form, the sequence is TGTGCCTGGAGTGGGCGGGGGGGAGTACTAGATACGCAGTATTTT. Its coded protein is CAWSGRGGVLDTQYF.